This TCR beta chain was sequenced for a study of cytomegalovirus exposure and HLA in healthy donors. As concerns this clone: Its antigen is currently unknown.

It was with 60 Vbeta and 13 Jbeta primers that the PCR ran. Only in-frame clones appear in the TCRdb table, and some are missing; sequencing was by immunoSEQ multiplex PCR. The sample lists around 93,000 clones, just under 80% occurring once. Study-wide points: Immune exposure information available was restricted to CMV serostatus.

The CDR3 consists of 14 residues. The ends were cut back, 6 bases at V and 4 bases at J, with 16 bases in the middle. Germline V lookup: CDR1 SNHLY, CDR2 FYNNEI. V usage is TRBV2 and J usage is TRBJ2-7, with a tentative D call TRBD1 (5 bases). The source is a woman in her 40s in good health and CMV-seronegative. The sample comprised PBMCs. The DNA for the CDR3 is TGTGCCAGCAGGACCGGACAAGGTTTGTACGAGCAGTACTTC. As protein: CASRTGQGLYEQYF.